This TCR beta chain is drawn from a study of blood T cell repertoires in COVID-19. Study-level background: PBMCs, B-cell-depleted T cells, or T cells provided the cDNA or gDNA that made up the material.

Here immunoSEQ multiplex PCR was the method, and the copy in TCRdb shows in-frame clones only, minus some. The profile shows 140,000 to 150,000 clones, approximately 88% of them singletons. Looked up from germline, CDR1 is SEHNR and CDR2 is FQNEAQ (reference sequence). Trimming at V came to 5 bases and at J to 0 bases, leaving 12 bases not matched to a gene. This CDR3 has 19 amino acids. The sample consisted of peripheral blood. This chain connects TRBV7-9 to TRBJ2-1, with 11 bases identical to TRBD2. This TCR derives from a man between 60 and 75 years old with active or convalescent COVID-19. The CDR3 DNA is TGTGCCAGCAGCAAAGGGGGGATTAGCGGGAGGGCCTCCTACAATGAGCAGTTCTTC. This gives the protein CASSKGGISGRASYNEQFF.